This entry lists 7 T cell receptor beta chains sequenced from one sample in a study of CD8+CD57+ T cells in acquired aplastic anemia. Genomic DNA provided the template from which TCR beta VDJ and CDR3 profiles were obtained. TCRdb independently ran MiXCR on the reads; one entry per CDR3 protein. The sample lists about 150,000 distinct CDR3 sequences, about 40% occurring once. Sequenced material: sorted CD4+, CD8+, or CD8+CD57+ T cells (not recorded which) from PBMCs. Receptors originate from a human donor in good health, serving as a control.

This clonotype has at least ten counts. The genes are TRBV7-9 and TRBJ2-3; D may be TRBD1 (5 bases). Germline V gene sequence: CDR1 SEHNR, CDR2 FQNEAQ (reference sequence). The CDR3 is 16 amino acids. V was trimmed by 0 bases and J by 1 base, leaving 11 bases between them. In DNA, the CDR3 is TGTGCCAGCAGCTTAGCGATAGGGGTCCGCACAGATACGCAGTATTTT. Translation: CASSLAIGVRTDTQYF.

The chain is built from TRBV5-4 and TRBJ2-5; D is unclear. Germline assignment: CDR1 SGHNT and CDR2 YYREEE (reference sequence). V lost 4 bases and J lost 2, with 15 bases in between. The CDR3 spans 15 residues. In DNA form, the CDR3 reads TGTGCCAGCAGCCAAGATCACCTCGATCAAGAGACCCAGTACTTC. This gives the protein CASSQDHLDQETQYF.

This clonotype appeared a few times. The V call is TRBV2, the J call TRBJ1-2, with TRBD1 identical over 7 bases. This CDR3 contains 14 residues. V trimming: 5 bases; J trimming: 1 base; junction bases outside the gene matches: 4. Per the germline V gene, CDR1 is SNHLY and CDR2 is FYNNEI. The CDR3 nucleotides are TGTGCCAGCAGTTACCACAGGGGTAACTATGGCTACACCTTC. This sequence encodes CASSYHRGNYGYTF. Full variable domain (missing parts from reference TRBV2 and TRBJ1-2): EPEVTQTPSHQVTQMGQEVILRCVPISNHLYFYWYRQILGQKVEFLVSFYNNEISEKSEIFDDQFSVERPDGSNFTLKIRSTKLEDSAMYFCASSYHRGNYGYTFGSGTRLTVV.

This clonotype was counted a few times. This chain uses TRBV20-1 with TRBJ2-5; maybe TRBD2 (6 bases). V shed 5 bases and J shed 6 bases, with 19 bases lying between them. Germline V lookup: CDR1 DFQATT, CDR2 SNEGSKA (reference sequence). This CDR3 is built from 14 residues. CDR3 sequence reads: CSAPGGVSVKTQYF. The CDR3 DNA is TGCAGTGCTCCCGGAGGGGTCTCTGTGAAGACCCAGTACTTC.

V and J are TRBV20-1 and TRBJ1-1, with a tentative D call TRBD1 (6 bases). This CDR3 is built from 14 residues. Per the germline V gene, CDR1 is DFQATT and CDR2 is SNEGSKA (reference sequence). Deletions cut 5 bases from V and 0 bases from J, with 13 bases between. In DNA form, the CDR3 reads TGCAGTGCTGGAGGGGGGGGAATGAACACTGAAGCTTTCTTT. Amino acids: CSAGGGGMNTEAFF.

The CDR3 reads CASSLTSEQYF. CDR3 bases: TGTGCCAGCAGCTTGACCAGCGAGCAGTACTTC. V usage is TRBV7-3 and J usage is TRBJ2-7; D gene ambiguous. Trimming left V 3 bases short and J 6 bases short, with 6 bases between. Germline V gene sequence: CDR1 SGHTA, CDR2 FQGTGA. The CDR3 covers 11 residues.

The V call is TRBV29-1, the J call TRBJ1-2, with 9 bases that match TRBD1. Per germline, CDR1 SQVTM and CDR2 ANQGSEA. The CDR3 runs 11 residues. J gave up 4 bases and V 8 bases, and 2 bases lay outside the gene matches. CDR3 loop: CSLGQGYGYTF. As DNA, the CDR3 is TGCAGCTTGGGACAGGGCTATGGCTACACCTTC.